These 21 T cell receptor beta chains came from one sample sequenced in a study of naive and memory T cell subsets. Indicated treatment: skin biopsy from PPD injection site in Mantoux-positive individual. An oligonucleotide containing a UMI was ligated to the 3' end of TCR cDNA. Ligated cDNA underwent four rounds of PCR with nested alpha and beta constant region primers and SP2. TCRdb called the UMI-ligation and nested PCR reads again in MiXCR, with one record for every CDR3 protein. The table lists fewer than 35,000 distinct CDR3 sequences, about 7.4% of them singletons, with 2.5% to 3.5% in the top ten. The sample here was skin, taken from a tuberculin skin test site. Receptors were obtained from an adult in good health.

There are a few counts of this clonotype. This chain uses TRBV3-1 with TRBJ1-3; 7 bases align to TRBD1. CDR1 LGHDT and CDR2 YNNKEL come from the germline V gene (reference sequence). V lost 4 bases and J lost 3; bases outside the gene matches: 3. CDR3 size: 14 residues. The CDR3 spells CASSRDRRGNTIYF. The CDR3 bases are TGTGCCAGCAGCCGGGACAGACGTGGAAACACCATATATTTT.

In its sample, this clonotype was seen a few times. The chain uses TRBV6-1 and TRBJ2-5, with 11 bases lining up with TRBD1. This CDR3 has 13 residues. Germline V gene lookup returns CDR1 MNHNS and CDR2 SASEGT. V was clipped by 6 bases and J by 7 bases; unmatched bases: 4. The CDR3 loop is CASSGTGGGTQYF. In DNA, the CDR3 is TGTGCCAGCAGCGGGACAGGGGGAGGGACCCAGTACTTC.

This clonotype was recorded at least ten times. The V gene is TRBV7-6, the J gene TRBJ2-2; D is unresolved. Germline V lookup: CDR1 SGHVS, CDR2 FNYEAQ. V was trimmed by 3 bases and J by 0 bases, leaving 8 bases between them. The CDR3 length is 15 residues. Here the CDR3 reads CASSLSGANTGELFF. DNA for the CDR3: TGTGCCAGCAGCTTGAGTGGGGCGAACACCGGGGAGCTGTTTTTT.

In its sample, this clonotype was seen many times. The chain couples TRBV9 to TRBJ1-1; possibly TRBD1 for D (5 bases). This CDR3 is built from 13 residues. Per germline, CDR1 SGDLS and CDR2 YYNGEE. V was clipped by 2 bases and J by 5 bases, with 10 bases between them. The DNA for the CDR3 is TGTGCCAGCAGCGTGGGGGGGAGAACTGAAGCTTTCTTT. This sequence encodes CASSVGGRTEAFF.

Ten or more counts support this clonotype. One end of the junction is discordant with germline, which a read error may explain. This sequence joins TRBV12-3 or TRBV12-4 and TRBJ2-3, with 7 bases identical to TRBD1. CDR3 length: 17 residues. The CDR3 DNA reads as TGTGCCAGCGTCCCCCCCCAGGGGGACCTTCTTAGAGATTCGCAGTATTTT. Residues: CASVPPQGDLLRDSQYF.

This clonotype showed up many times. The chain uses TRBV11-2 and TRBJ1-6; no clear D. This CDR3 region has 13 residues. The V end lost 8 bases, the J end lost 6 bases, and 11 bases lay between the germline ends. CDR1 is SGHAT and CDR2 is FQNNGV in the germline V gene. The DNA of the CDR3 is TGTGCCAGCGAGGAGATACCTAATTCACCCCTCCACTTT. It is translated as CASEEIPNSPLHF.

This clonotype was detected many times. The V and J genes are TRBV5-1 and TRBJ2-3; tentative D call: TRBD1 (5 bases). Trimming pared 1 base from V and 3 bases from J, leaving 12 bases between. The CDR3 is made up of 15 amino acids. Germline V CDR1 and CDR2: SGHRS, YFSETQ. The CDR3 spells CASSLPRDGTDTQYF. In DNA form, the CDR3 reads TGCGCCAGCAGCTTGCCCAGGGATGGTACAGATACGCAGTATTTT.

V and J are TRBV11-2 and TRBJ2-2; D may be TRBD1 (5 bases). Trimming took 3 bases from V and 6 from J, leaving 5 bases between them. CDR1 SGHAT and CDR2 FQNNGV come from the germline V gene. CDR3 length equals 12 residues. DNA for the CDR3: TGTGCCAGCAGCTTGGGGCCCGGGGAGCTGTTTTTT. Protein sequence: CASSLGPGELFF.

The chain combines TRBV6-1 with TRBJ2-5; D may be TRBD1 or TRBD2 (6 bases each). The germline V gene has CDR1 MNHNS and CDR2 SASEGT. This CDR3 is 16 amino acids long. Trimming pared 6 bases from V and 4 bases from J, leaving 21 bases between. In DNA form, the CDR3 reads TGTGCCAGCAGGGCTGTTCCGGGGGCCATCATAGAGACCCAGTACTTC. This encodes CASRAVPGAIIETQYF.

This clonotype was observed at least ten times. As DNA, the CDR3 is TGTGCCAGCAGTGTAGAGGGGAGTAGTGGCTACACCTTC. Its translation is CASSVEGSSGYTF. The rearrangement joins TRBV2 to TRBJ1-2, with a tentative D call TRBD1 (5 bases). The V end was cut by 4 bases, the J end by 7 bases, with 13 bases between. The CDR3 covers 13 residues. Germline loops: CDR1 SNHLY, CDR2 FYNNEI. The complete variable domain, with remaining parts taken from reference TRBV2 and TRBJ1-2, reads EPEVTQTPSHQVTQMGQEVILRCVPISNHLYFYWYRQILGQKVEFLVSFYNNEISEKSEIFDDQFSVERPDGSNFTLKIRSTKLEDSAMYFCASSVEGSSGYTFGSGTRLTVV.

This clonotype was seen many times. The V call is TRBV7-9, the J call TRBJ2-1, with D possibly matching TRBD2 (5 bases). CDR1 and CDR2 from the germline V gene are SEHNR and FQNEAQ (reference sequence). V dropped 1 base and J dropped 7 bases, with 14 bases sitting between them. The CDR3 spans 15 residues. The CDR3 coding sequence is TGTGCCAGCAGCTTAGACAATAGGCGGGTTAATGAGCAGTTCTTC. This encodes CASSLDNRRVNEQFF.

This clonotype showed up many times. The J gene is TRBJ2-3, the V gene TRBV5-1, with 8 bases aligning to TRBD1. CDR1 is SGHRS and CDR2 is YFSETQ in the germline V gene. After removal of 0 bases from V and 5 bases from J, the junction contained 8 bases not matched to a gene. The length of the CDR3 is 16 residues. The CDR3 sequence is CASSLAAQGVGDTQYF. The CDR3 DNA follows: TGCGCCAGCAGCTTGGCCGCACAGGGGGTCGGAGATACGCAGTATTTT.

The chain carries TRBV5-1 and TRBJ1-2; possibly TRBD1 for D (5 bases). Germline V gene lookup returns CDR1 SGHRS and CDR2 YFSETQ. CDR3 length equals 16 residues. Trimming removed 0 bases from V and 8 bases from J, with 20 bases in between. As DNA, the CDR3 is TGCGCCAGCAGCTTGGAACTGACAGAGACTATTAGAGGCTACACCTTC. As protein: CASSLELTETIRGYTF.

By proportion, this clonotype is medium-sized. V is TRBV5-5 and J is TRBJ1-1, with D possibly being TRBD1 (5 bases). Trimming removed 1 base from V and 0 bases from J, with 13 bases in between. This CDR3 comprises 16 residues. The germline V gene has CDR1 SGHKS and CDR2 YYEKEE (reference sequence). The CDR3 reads CASSLTSMTVNTEAFF. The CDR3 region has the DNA TGTGCCAGCAGCTTGACCTCCATGACAGTGAACACTGAAGCTTTCTTT.

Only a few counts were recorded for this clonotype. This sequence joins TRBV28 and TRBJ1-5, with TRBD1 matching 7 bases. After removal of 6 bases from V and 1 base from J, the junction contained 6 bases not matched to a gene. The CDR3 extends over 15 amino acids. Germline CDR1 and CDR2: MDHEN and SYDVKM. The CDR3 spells CASSVAGQSNQPQHF. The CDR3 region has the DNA TGTGCCAGCAGCGTCGCGGGACAGAGCAATCAGCCCCAGCATTTT.

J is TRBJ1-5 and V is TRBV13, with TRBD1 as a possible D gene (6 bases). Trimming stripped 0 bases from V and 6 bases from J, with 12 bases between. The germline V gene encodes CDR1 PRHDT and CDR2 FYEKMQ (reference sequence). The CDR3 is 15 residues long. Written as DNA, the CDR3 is TGTGCCAGCAGCTTAGGCCGAGGGGGGTCTCAGCCCCAGCATTTT. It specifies CASSLGRGGSQPQHF.

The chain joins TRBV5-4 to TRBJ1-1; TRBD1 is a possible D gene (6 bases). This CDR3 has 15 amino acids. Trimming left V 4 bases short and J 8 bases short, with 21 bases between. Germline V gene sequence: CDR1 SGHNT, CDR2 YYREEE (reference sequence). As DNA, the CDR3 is TGTGCCAGCAGCCGAGTAGGGGGGGCGCGGCTGGAAGCTTTCTTT. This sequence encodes CASSRVGGARLEAFF.

The CDR3 region has the DNA TGCGCCAGCAGCTTGGCCGTCGGGACAGGGCTCATGAACACTGAAGCTTTCTTT. Protein product: CASSLAVGTGLMNTEAFF. The chain combines TRBV5-1 with TRBJ1-1, with 9 bases fitting TRBD1. With V trimmed by 0 bases and J by 0 bases, 9 bases remained unmatched. From germline, CDR1 is SGHRS and CDR2 YFSETQ. This CDR3 comprises 18 residues.

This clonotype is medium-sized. The CDR3 loop is CSARTSGGDEQFF. Written as DNA, the CDR3 is TGCAGTGCGCGGACTAGCGGGGGGGATGAGCAGTTCTTC. The V gene is TRBV20-1, the J gene TRBJ2-1, with 15 bases aligning to TRBD2. The junction had 2 bases not matched to a gene; V was cut back by 6 bases and J by 8 bases. CDR3 size: 13 residues. The germline V gene encodes CDR1 DFQATT and CDR2 SNEGSKA (reference sequence).

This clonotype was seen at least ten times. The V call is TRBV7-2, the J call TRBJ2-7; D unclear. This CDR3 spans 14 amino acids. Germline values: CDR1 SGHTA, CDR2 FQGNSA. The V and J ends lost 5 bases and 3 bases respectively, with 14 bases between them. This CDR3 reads CASSPSFGFYEQYF. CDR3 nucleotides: TGTGCCAGCAGCCCCTCCTTCGGGTTCTACGAGCAGTACTTC.

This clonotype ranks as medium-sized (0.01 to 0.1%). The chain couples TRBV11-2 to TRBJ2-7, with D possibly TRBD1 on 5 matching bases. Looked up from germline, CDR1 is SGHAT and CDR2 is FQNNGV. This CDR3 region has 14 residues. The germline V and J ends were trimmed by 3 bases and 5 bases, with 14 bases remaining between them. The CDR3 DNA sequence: TGTGCCAGCAGCTTCTCAGGGTCAGGCGACGAGCAGTACTTC. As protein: CASSFSGSGDEQYF.